The rows below give T cell receptor beta chains drawn from one sample of a study of identical twins. TCRdb reprocessed the 5' RACE reads with MiXCR, giving one entry per CDR3 protein. The sample lists around 650,000 distinct CDR3 sequences, about 7% occurring once. The sample was also linked to a second study, of yellow fever vaccine responses in identical twins.

The sample was PBMCs. The receptors originated from a woman aged 18-29 years in good health. CDR3s include the opening cysteine and the closing phenylalanine or tryptophan. The D gene is left open where the match is weak. Expanded clones get a size class; other rows say once, few or many, or leave the size out.

D gene,V gene,clone size,J gene,CDR3 DNA,CDR3 protein
-,TRBV7-9,-,TRBJ1-1,TGTGCCAGCAGCATAAAGGGAGAGAACACTGAAGCTTTCTTT,CASSIKGENTEAFF
-,TRBV12-3/TRBV12-4,-,TRBJ2-3,TGTGCCAGCACCCACCCCCGGGGGACCGGGAGCACAGATACGCAGTATTTT,CASTHPRGTGSTDTQYF
-,TRBV5-1,-,TRBJ1-4,TGCGCCAGCAGCTTGAGTTGGGGGGCCGGTGAAAAACTGTTTTTT,CASSLSWGAGEKLFF
TRBD2,TRBV28,few,TRBJ2-3,TGTGCCAGCAGTTTATGGCCTCTAGCGGGTTCAAACTCTAGCACAGATACGCAGTATTTT,CASSLWPLAGSNSSTDTQYF
-,TRBV12-3/TRBV12-4,-,TRBJ1-1,TGTGCCAGCAGTTTTCGGGGTGAAGCTTTCTTT,CASSFRGEAFF
TRBD2,TRBV15,-,TRBJ2-1,TGTGCCACCAGCTTTGGACTAGCGGGGTACAATGAGCAGTTCTTC,CATSFGLAGYNEQFF
-,TRBV12-3/TRBV12-4,many,TRBJ2-2,TGTGCCAGCACCACCCCCCGGCAGGGGTTTAACACCGGGGAGCTGTTTTTT,CASTTPRQGFNTGELFF
TRBD1,TRBV6-1,few,TRBJ2-6,TGTGCCAGCAGCCTACTTTCGCCAAGACAGGGGTCTGGGGCCAACGTCCTGACTTTC,CASSLLSPRQGSGANVLTF
-,TRBV29-1,many,TRBJ2-4,TGCAGCGTTGGTTCCAGGGTCGAAAACATTCAGTACTTC,CSVGSRVENIQYF
-,TRBV29-1,many,TRBJ1-4,TGCAGCGTTGAAGACTTACGTGACAGATGGAATCATGAAAAACTGTTTTTT,CSVEDLRDRWNHEKLFF